This T cell receptor beta chain was recorded in a study of T cell repertoires in cytomegalovirus infection. About the study: Well-studied HLA-B-restricted epitopes and recently identified HLA-C-restricted epitopes of CMV were both used in the study. Based on public TCR beta signatures, there were indications of CMV infection and of a matching HLA type.

V was cut by 0 bases and J by 10 bases, with 7 bases left in between. Germline loops: CDR1 ENHRY, CDR2 SYGVKD. This CDR3 spans 13 amino acids. From the reads, TCRdb called clonotypes with MiXCR, one entry per CDR3 protein. The sample shows hundreds of thousands of distinct CDR3 sequences, about 33% of them seen only once. Comment on this clonotype: The antigen is unknown.

The clonotype comes from a human donor in good health (CMV status not recorded). Some clones in this sample may be carry-over from other donors' samples. V gene TRBV10-3 combines with J gene TRBJ1-6; no firm D call. The source material was cultured PBMCs, sampled from culture after CMV antigen stimulation. The CDR3 reads CAISESMRSPLHF. In DNA, the CDR3 is TGTGCCATCAGTGAGTCTATGAGGTCACCCCTCCACTTT.